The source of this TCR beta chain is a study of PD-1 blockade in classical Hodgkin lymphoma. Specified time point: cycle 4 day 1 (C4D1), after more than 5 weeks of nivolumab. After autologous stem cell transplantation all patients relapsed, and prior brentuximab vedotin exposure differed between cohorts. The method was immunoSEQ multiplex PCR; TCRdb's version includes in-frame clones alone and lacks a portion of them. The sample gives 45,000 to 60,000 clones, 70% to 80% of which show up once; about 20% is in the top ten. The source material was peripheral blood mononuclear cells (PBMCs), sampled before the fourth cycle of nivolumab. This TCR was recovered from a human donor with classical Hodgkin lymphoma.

The CDR3 nucleotides read TGTGCCAGCAGTTGGGATACCGGGGAGCTGTTTTTT. It yields the protein CASSWDTGELFF. V gene TRBV9 combines with J gene TRBJ2-2; D unclear. This CDR3 region has 12 residues. From germline, CDR1 is SGDLS and CDR2 YYNGEE. Trimming left V 5 bases short and J 5 bases short, with 7 bases between.